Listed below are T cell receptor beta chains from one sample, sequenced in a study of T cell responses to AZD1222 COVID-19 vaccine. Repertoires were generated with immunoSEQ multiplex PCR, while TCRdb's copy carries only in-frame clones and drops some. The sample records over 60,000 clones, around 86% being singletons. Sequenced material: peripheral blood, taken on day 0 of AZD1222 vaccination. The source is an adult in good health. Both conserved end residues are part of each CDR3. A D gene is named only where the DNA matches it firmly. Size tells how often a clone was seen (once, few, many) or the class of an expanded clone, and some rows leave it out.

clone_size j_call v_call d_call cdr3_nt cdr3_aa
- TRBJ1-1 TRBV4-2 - TGTGCCAGCAGCCTCACGGGGGGGAACACTGAAGCTTTCTTT CASSLTGGNTEAFF
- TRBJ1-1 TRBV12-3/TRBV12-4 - TGTGCCAGCAGCGAGCACACTGAAGCTTTCTTT CASSEHTEAFF
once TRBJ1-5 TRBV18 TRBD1 TGTGCCAGCGCGACAGGGGCTAGCAATCAGCCCCAGCATTTT CASATGASNQPQHF
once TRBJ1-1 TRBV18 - TGTGCCAGCTCACCTGGGGTGAACACTGAAGCTTTCTTT CASSPGVNTEAFF
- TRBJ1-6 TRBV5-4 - TGTGCCAGCAGCTCCCTAAGTTCGGGAAATTCACCCCTCCACTTT CASSSLSSGNSPLHF
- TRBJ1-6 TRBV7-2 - TGTGCCAGCAGCTTAGGACAGAATTCACCCCTCCACTTT CASSLGQNSPLHF
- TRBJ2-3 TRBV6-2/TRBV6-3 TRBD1 TGTGCCAGCAGTTACAGAGGGGGCCGTACAGATACGCAGTATTTT CASSYRGGRTDTQYF
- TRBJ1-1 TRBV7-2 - TGTGCCAGCAGCTTGCAGGCAGACACTGAAGCTTTCTTT CASSLQADTEAFF
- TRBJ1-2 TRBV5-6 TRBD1 TGTGCCAGCAGCTTGGGGCCCAGGGGGCGCGGGGGCTACACCTTC CASSLGPRGRGGYTF
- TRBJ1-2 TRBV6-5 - TGTGCCAGCAGGGTCGATGCGAACTATGGCTACACCTTC CASRVDANYGYTF
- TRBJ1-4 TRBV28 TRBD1 TGTGCCAGCAGTTCTCCGGGACAGGGCGAGGAAAAACTGTTTTTT CASSSPGQGEEKLFF
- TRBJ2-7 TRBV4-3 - TGCGCCAGCAGCCAAGCGACAGTGACCTACGAGCAGTACTTC CASSQATVTYEQYF
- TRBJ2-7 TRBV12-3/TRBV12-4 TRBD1 TGTGCCAGCAGTATGACAGGGTCCTACGAGCAGTACTTC CASSMTGSYEQYF
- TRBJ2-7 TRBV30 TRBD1 TGTGCCTGGAGTGTACTGGGACAGGGCGGCCGGCACTACGAGCAGTACTTC CAWSVLGQGGRHYEQYF
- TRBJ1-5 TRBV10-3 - TGTGCCATCGGGGAAGACCCAGAACATCAGCCCCAGCATTTT CAIGEDPEHQPQHF
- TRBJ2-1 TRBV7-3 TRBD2 TGTGCCAGCAGCTTAACGGCCAGCGGGGTCAATGAGCAGTTCTTC CASSLTASGVNEQFF
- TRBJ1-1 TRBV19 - TGTGCCAGTAGCGGGCCAGGGGAGGGTACTGAAGCTTTCTTT CASSGPGEGTEAFF
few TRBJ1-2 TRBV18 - TGTGCCAGCTCACCGGGGGCTGACTATGGCTACACCTTC CASSPGADYGYTF
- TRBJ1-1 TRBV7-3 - TGTGCCAGCAGCTTACAGGTGAACACTGAAGCTTTCTTT CASSLQVNTEAFF
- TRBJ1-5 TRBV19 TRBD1 TGTGCCAGTATGTTGCTGGGGACAGGGGGCGCCGATCAGCCCCAGCATTTT CASMLLGTGGADQPQHF
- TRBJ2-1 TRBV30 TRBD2 TGTGCCTGGACTAGCGGGGGGGCCTACAATGAGCAGTTCTTC CAWTSGGAYNEQFF
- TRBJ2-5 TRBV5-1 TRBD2 TGCGCCAGCAGCCAATGGACTAGCGGGGTCCAAGAGACCCAGTACTTC CASSQWTSGVQETQYF